Listed here is a single T cell receptor beta chain. The antigen remains unidentified. Produced via immunoSEQ multiplex PCR; TCRdb's table is partial and in-frame only. The sample yields 65,000 to 75,000 clones, over 85% seen once. This sample is part of a study of OX40 agonist ivuxolimab in advanced cancers. The CDR3 extends over 11 amino acids. V dropped 6 bases and J dropped 12 bases, with 17 bases sitting between them. Germline V gene data show CDR1 as DFQATT and CDR2 as SNEGSKA (reference sequence). General study findings and limits: Partial responders dosed at 0.1-3.0 mg/kg displayed clonal expansion ranking among the lowest.

The material was CD4+ or CD8+ T cells sorted from blood, obtained in a trial of the OX40 agonist ivuxolimab. The V gene is TRBV20-1, the J gene TRBJ1-1; D is possibly TRBD1 (5 bases). This receptor was identified in an adult with an advanced solid tumor such as melanoma, head and neck, liver or kidney cancer. CDR3 DNA sequence: TGCAGTGCATCTACAGGAGAGAGAACTTTCTTT. Translation gives CSASTGERTFF.